These T cell receptor beta chains were read from a single sample in a study of identical twins. TCRdb processed the 5' RACE reads anew with MiXCR; each CDR3 protein has one entry. Among around 230,000 distinct CDR3 sequences listed, approximately 5.9% were seen once. This sample was shared with a second study, whose subject was T cells expressing NK-cell markers.

The specimen sequenced was CD8+ T cells sorted from blood. The receptors were sampled from a woman between 18 and 30 years old in good health. CDR3s include the opening cysteine and the closing phenylalanine or tryptophan. The D gene is left open where the match is weak. The size entry is marked missing in some rows and otherwise reads once, few, many or a size class.

D gene	V gene	clone size	J gene	CDR3 DNA	CDR3 protein
-	TRBV5-6	-	TRBJ2-3	TGTGCCAGCAGCGCCGGGCTAGCCTGTTGTGCGCAGCTTTTT	CASSAGLACCAQLF
-	TRBV6-2/TRBV6-3	few	TRBJ2-1	TGTGCCAGCTGGGGTCCGGACGTAGACGATGAGCAGTTCTTC	CASWGPDVDDEQFF
-	TRBV20-1	-	TRBJ2-2	TGCAGTGCTAGAGAGCGAGGAGCGAACACCGGGGAGCTGTTTTTT	CSARERGANTGELFF
-	TRBV3-1	few	TRBJ2-2	TGTGCCAGCAGCCAATCCGTGGGCATCGTCACCGGGGAGCTGTTTTTT	CASSQSVGIVTGELFF
-	TRBV6-1	few	TRBJ2-1	TGTGCCAGCAGTATCTGGGGCAGCTTGGACCAGTTCTTC	CASSIWGSLDQFF
-	TRBV10-2	many	TRBJ2-3	TGCGCCAGCGAGGGAAGAAGGGGCAGGGGAACAGATACGCAGTATTTT	CASEGRRGRGTDTQYF
-	TRBV5-6	few	TRBJ2-2	TGTGCCAGCAGCTTAGGGTCAGTCGGGGAGCTGTTTTTT	CASSLGSVGELFF
-	TRBV20-1	few	TRBJ1-6	TGCAGTGCCCAGGCTCCGCCCCTCCACTTT	CSAQAPPLHF
-	TRBV3-1	many	TRBJ2-5	TGTGCCAGCAGCCAAGAACCCGGGGAAGAGACCCAGTACTTC	CASSQEPGEETQYF
TRBD1	TRBV12-3/TRBV12-4	-	TRBJ2-7	TGTGCCAGCAGCACGACAGGGGGTGTCTACGAGCAGTACTTC	CASSTTGGVYEQYF
-	TRBV2	-	TRBJ2-3	TGTGCCTCCCCACGGATCACAGATACGCAGTATTTT	CASPRITDTQYF
-	TRBV5-1	few	TRBJ2-3	TGCGCCAGCAGCTTGGAACCGGGAGATCGCACAGATACGCAGTATTTT	CASSLEPGDRTDTQYF
TRBD1	TRBV10-1	few	TRBJ2-1	TGCGCCAGCAGTGAGCTCGGACAGGATGAGCAGTTCTTC	CASSELGQDEQFF
TRBD2	TRBV11-2	few	TRBJ2-1	TGTGCCAGCAGCCCTCGGACTAGCGGGGGAATTGCACGATATGAGCAGTTCTTC	CASSPRTSGGIARYEQFF
-	TRBV5-1	many	TRBJ1-1	TGTGCCAGCAGTTTAGGATCCGGTACTGAAGCTTTCTTT	CASSLGSGTEAFF
-	TRBV5-1	-	TRBJ2-1	TGCGCCAGCAGCTTGGTAGGGGCCCTTGCCAATGAGCAGTTCTTC	CASSLVGALANEQFF
-	TRBV7-2	-	TRBJ2-3	TGTGCCAGCAGCTTCGATCCGGGCACAGATACGCAGTATTTT	CASSFDPGTDTQYF
TRBD2	TRBV4-3	many	TRBJ2-7	TGCGCCAGCAGCCCCCGGGCTAGCGGAGCCTACGAGCAGTACTTC	CASSPRASGAYEQYF
-	TRBV6-5	few	TRBJ1-6	TGTGCCAGCAGTTACTCGATTGGGGACCTCTATAATTCACCCCTCCACTTT	CASSYSIGDLYNSPLHF
-	TRBV6-5	few	TRBJ2-4	TGTGCCAGCAGTTACTCCCAGGGGTCTCCCATTCAGTACTTC	CASSYSQGSPIQYF
-	TRBV7-8	-	TRBJ1-1	TGTGCCAGTGGGCCTGGGGCGGGTGTCACTGAAGCTTTCTTT	CASGPGAGVTEAFF
-	TRBV12-3/TRBV12-4	-	TRBJ2-7	TGTGCCAGCAGTTCGACAGGCACAGAGCAGTACTTC	CASSSTGTEQYF
-	TRBV9	few	TRBJ1-1	TGTGCCAGCAGCCCCCCGGACCTGATTGAAGCTTTCTTT	CASSPPDLIEAFF
TRBD1	TRBV7-9	many	TRBJ1-3	TGTGCCAGCAGCCCTAGGGACAGGGGGCCTGGAAACACCATATATTTT	CASSPRDRGPGNTIYF
TRBD2	TRBV7-2	-	TRBJ2-7	TGTGCCAGCAGCTTATCTGTTAGCGGGAGTGCGTACGAGCAGTACTTC	CASSLSVSGSAYEQYF
-	TRBV11-2	few	TRBJ2-5	TGTGCCAGCAGCTTAGGGAGGCCGGGACACCAGTACTTC	CASSLGRPGHQYF
TRBD2	TRBV29-1	few	TRBJ2-5	TGCAGCGTCGAGCGGGAGGTAAAAGAGACCCAGTACTTC	CSVEREVKETQYF
-	TRBV7-2	-	TRBJ2-7	TGTGCCACCAGCCTGTACGGATCCGATCCCTACGAGCAGTACTTC	CATSLYGSDPYEQYF
TRBD2	TRBV7-9	many	TRBJ2-3	TGTGCCAGCAGCCCAAGGACTAGCGGGAGGACAGATACGCAGTATTTT	CASSPRTSGRTDTQYF
TRBD2	TRBV12-3/TRBV12-4	many	TRBJ2-3	TGTGCCAGCATTACCGGGGGGGCATCAGATACGCAGTATTTT	CASITGGASDTQYF
-	TRBV12-3/TRBV12-4	many	TRBJ2-1	TGTGCCAGCAGCCCGACTAGGGATGAGCAGTTCTTC	CASSPTRDEQFF
TRBD1	TRBV7-2	many	TRBJ1-1	TGTGCCAGCAGCTTCCGACAGGGAGGGTCCACTGAAGCTTTCTTT	CASSFRQGGSTEAFF
-	TRBV7-9	few	TRBJ1-2	TGTGCCAGCAGCCCACCTAAGGGCCTGGAGGGCTATGGCTACACCTTC	CASSPPKGLEGYGYTF
TRBD1	TRBV29-1	many	TRBJ1-1	TGCAGCGCCAACCGGGACAGGGGCATTTTCCGGGCTGAAGCTTTCTTT	CSANRDRGIFRAEAFF
-	TRBV6-1	-	TRBJ2-1	TGTGCCAGCAGCGCCGGGACTTACGACTCTTACAATGAGCAGTTCTTC	CASSAGTYDSYNEQFF
TRBD2	TRBV29-1	-	TRBJ2-1	TGCAGCGTTGAAGGTGGAGCGGGGGGTGGAGAGCAGTTCTTC	CSVEGGAGGGEQFF
-	TRBV4-2	many	TRBJ2-1	TGTGCCAGCAGCCTGGCTGTAGGGTCCGGGACAATCGGCGGGAGCTCCTACAATGAGCAGTTCTTC	CASSLAVGSGTIGGSSYNEQFF
-	TRBV7-2	many	TRBJ2-1	TGTGCCAGCAGCCTAGGGACCCCGGAGCAGTTCTTC	CASSLGTPEQFF
-	TRBV9	few	TRBJ1-2	TGTGCCAGCAGCGTAGGCAACGGGAGATACTATGGCTACACCTTC	CASSVGNGRYYGYTF
TRBD1	TRBV29-1	many	TRBJ1-1	TGCAGCGTTGCCGGGACAGCTGAAGCTTTCTTT	CSVAGTAEAFF
TRBD1	TRBV27	-	TRBJ1-2	TGTGCCAGCAGAAATTGGACAGGGATGGGCAATGGCTACACCTTC	CASRNWTGMGNGYTF
-	TRBV14	-	TRBJ1-2	TGTGCCAGCAGCCAAGACCCAGCAAACTATGGCTACACCTTC	CASSQDPANYGYTF
TRBD2	TRBV9	few	TRBJ2-3	TGTGCCAGCAGCGGGAGACTAGCGGATACGCAGTATTTT	CASSGRLADTQYF
TRBD2	TRBV7-8	-	TRBJ2-7	TGTGCCAGCAGCTTAGAAGGGACTAGCTCCCACGAGCAGTACTTC	CASSLEGTSSHEQYF
TRBD1	TRBV12-3/TRBV12-4	-	TRBJ2-1	TGTGCCAGCAGTTCCCAGGGGGCGGTTTCCTACAATGAGCAGTTCTTC	CASSSQGAVSYNEQFF
-	TRBV6-6	-	TRBJ2-7	TGTGCCAGCAGTGGGGCGTGGGAGCAGTACTTC	CASSGAWEQYF
TRBD1	TRBV20-1	-	TRBJ2-1	TGCAGTGCTAGCCAGGACAGGACTCTTTACAATGAGCAGTTCTTC	CSASQDRTLYNEQFF
TRBD1	TRBV7-9	few	TRBJ2-4	TGTGCCAGCAGCTTACCAGGGGGTCCCAACAAAAACATTCAGTACTTC	CASSLPGGPNKNIQYF
TRBD1	TRBV9	few	TRBJ2-7	TGTGCCAGCAGCGGGGGGACAGGGACCTACGAGCAGTACTTC	CASSGGTGTYEQYF
-	TRBV25-1	-	TRBJ2-1	TGTGCCAGCAAGGGGGGGGACTCCTTATACAATGAGCAGTTCTTC	CASKGGDSLYNEQFF
-	TRBV3-1	many	TRBJ2-1	TGTGCCAGCAGCCAAGCTACTAGTCTGTACAATGAGCAGTTCTTC	CASSQATSLYNEQFF
-	TRBV7-9	-	TRBJ2-7	TGTGCCAGCACCTCCCCGACCGACAGTACCTACGAGCAGTACTTC	CASTSPTDSTYEQYF
-	TRBV12-3/TRBV12-4	many	TRBJ1-2	TGTGCCAGCAGTTTCTCAACTGGCTATGGCTACACCTTC	CASSFSTGYGYTF
-	TRBV7-9	many	TRBJ2-5	TGTGCCAGCAGCTTCAGGGGAGTTGAGGAGACCCAGTACTTC	CASSFRGVEETQYF
-	TRBV20-1	-	TRBJ2-1	TGCAGTGCTGGATGGACAGGCGGGGATGAGCAGTTCTTC	CSAGWTGGDEQFF
-	TRBV11-2	-	TRBJ2-1	TGTGCCAGCAGCTTAATGGGGGACCCAAACAATGAGCAGTTCTTC	CASSLMGDPNNEQFF
-	TRBV12-3/TRBV12-4	-	TRBJ1-1	TGTGCCAGCAGCTGGGGTCGGGTGGGGACTGAAGCTTTCTTT	CASSWGRVGTEAFF